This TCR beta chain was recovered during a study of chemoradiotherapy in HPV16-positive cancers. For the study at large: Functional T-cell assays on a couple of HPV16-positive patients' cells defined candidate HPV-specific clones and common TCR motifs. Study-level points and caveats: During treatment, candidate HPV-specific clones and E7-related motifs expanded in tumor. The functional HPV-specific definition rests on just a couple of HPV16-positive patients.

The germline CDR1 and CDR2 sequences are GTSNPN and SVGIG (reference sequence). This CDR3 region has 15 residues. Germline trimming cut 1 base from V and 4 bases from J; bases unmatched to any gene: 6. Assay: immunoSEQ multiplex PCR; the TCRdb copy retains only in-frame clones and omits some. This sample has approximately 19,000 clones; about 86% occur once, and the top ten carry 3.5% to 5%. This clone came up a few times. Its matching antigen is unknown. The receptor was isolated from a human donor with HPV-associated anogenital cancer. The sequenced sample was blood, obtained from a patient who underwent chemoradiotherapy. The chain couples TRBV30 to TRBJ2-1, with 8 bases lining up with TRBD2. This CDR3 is CAWSGLAGPYNEQFF. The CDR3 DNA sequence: TGTGCCTGGAGTGGGCTAGCGGGTCCTTACAATGAGCAGTTCTTC.